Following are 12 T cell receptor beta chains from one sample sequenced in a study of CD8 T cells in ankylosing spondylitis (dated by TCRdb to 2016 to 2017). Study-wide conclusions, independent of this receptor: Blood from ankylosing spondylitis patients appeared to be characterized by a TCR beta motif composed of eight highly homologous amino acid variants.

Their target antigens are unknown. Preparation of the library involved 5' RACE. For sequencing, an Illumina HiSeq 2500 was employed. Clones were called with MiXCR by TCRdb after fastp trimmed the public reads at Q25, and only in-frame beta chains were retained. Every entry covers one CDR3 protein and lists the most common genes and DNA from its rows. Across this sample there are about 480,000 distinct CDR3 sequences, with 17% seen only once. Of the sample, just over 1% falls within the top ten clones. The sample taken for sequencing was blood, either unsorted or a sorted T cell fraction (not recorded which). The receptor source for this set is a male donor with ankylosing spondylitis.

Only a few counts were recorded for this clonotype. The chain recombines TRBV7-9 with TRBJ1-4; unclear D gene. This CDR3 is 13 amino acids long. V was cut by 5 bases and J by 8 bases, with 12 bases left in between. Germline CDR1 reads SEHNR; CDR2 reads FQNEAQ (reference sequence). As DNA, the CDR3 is TGTGCCAGCAGCCTCCGGTTTGGAGAAAAACTGTTTTTT. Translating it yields CASSLRFGEKLFF.

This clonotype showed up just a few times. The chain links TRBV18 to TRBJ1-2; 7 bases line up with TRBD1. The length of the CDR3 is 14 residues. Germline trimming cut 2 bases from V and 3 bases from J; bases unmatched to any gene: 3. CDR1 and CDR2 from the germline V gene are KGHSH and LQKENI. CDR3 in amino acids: CASSPYDRDYGYTF. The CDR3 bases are TGTGCCAGCTCACCATACGACAGGGACTATGGCTACACCTTC.

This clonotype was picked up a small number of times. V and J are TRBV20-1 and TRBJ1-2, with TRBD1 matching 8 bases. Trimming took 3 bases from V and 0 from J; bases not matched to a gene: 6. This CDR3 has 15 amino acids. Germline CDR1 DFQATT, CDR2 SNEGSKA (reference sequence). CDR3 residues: CSARPPGQANYGYTF. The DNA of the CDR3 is TGCAGTGCTAGGCCCCCGGGACAGGCTAACTATGGCTACACCTTC.

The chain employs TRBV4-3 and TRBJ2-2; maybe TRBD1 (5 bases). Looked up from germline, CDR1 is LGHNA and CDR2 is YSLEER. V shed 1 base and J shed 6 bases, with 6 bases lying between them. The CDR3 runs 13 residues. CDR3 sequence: CASSQVGAGELFF. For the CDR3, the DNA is TGCGCCAGCAGCCAAGTAGGGGCCGGGGAGCTGTTTTTT.

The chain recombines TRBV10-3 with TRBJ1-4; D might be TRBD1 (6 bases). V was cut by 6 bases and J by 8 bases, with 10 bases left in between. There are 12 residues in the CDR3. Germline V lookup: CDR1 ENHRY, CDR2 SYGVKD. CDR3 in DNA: TGTGCCATCAGGGGGGCTCGGGAAAAACTGTTTTTT. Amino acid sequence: CAIRGAREKLFF.

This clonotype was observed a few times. The CDR3 spells CASTLGTSGFSSSGNTIYF. The CDR3, as DNA: TGTGCCAGCACCCTAGGGACATCGGGGTTTTCGAGCTCTGGAAACACCATATATTTT. The chain links TRBV2 to TRBJ1-3; possible D gene TRBD1, 6 bases. Germline assignment: CDR1 SNHLY and CDR2 FYNNEI. The V and J ends lost 7 bases and 0 bases respectively, with 25 bases between them. The CDR3 runs to 19 residues.

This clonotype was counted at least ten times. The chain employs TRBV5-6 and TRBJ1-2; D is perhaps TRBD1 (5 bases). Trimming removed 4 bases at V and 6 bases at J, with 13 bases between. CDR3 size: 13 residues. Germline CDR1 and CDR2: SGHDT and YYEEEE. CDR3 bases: TGTGCCAGCAGCGAGAGGGGCCAGGATGGCTACACCTTC. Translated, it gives CASSERGQDGYTF.

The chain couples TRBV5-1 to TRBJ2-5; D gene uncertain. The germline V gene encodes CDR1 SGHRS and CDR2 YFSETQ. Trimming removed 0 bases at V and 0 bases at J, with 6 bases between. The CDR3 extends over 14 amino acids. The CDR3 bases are TGCGCCAGCAGCTTGGCTAGGAACCAAGAGACCCAGTACTTC. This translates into CASSLARNQETQYF.

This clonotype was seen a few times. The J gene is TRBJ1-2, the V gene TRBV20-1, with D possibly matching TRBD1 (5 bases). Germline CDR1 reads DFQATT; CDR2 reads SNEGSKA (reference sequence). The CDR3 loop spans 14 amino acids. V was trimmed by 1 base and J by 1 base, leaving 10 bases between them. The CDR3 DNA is TGCAGTGCTAGAGGGGGCGTGGATAACTATGGCTACACCTTC. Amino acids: CSARGGVDNYGYTF.

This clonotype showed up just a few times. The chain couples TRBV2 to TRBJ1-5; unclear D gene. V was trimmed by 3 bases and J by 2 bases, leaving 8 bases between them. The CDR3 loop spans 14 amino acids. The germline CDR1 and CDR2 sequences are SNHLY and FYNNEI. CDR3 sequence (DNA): TGTGCCAGCAGTGAGGGGAGGGGCAATCAGCCCCAGCATTTT. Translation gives CASSEGRGNQPQHF.

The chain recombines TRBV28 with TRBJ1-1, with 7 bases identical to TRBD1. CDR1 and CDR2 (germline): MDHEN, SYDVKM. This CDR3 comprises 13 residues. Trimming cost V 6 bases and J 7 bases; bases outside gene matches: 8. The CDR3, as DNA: TGTGCCAGCAGCTTAGACAGGGTTGGTGAAGCTTTCTTT. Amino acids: CASSLDRVGEAFF. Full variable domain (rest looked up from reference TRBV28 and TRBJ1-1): DVKVTQSSRYLVKRTGEKVFLECVQDMDHENMFWYRQDPGLGLRLIYFSYDVKMKEKGDIPEGYSVSREKKERFSLILESASTNQTSMYLCASSLDRVGEAFFGQGTRLTVV.

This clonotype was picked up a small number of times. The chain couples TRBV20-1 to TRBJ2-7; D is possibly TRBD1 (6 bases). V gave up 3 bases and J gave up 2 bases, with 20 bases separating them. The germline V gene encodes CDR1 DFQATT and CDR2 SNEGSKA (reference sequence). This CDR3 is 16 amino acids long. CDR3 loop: CSASGGRIPKAYEQYF. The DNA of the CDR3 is TGCAGTGCTAGTGGGGGCAGAATCCCAAAAGCCTACGAGCAGTACTTC.